This T cell receptor beta chain was captured in a study of shared clonotypes between healthy human individuals. Overall study context: Donors had three CD4 naive, three CD4 memory, two CD8 naive and one CD8 memory plate apiece.

Authors' analysis steps: ImmunoSEQ supplied junction-only sequences lacking quality scores, so filtering was different. Data came from immunoSEQ multiplex PCR; TCRdb stores just in-frame clones and leaves some out. V and J calls and clone size are copied from that table; D and trimming were computed from the DNA. Here the sample spans under 2,000,000 clones, around 96% being singletons. As defined, naive CD8 cells were CD45RO-negative and positively selected for CCR7, with terminally differentiated effector memory CD45RA+ cells excluded. The CDR3 sequence is 13 residues long. The V gene lost 4 bases and the J gene lost 7 bases, with 13 bases spanning the gap.

Specimen: naive CD8+ T cells sorted from blood. This clonotype was obtained from a man aged 18 to 30 in good health. V usage is TRBV23-1 and J usage is TRBJ2-5; D is perhaps TRBD1 or TRBD2 (5 bases each). TRBV23-1 is an ORF, with its function uncertain. The CDR3 loop reads CASSLRPGRTQYF. DNA of the CDR3: TGCGCCAGCAGTCTACGCCCGGGGCGGACCCAGTACTTC.